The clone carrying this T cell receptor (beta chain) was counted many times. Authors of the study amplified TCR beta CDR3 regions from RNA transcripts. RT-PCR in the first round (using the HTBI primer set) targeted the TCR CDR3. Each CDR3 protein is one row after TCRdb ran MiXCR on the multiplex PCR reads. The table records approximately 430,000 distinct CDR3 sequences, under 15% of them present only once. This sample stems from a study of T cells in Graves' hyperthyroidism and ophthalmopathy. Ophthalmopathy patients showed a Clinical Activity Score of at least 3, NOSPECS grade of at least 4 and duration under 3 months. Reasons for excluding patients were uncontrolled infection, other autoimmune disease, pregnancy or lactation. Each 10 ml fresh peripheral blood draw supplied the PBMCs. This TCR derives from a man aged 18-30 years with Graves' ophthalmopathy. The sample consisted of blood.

The CDR3 spells CASRGGDHEQFF. DNA of the CDR3: TGTGCCAGCAGGGGCGGGGACCATGAGCAGTTCTTC. V and J are TRBV12-3 or TRBV12-4 and TRBJ2-1; weak D call: TRBD2 (6 bases). The CDR3 runs 12 residues. Trimming stripped 6 bases from V and 8 bases from J, with 11 bases between.